What follows describes a single T cell receptor beta chain. What it recognizes is unknown. Additional DNA sequences in this sample encode the identical CDR3. The data derive from a study of shared clonotypes between healthy human individuals. Study results and limitations: The diversity represented, both genetic and in exposure history, was limited by few donors. Roughly 5% of naive CD4 clonotypes were shared across several donors.

Assay used: immunoSEQ multiplex PCR; TCRdb lists only in-frame clones, some missing. Of 2.3 million or so clones listed, over 90% were seen once; the top ten hold roughly 0.36%. This CDR3 is 14 amino acids long. Between the trimmed V and J ends, which lost 0 bases and 7 bases, there was a span of 13 bases. CDR1 and CDR2 (germline): GTSNPN, SVGIG (reference sequence). The chain uses TRBV30 and TRBJ1-3, with a tentative D call TRBD1 (6 bases). This TCR was recovered from a man between 18 and 35 years old in good health. Some clones in this sample may be carry-over from other donors' samples. Sequencing was carried out using naive CD4+ T cells from PBMCs. Regarding subset: CD45RA+ positively selected. The CDR3 DNA sequence: TGTGCCTGGAGTGTCGGGGGCACCGGGAACACCATATATTTT. This translates into CAWSVGGTGNTIYF. The whole variable domain, filled in from reference TRBV30 and TRBJ1-3, reads SQTIHQWPATLVQPVGSPLSLECTVEGTSNPNLYWYRQAAGRGLQLLFYSVGIGQISSEVPQNLSASRPQDRQFILSSKKLLLSDSGFYLCAWSVGGTGNTIYFGEGSWLTVV.